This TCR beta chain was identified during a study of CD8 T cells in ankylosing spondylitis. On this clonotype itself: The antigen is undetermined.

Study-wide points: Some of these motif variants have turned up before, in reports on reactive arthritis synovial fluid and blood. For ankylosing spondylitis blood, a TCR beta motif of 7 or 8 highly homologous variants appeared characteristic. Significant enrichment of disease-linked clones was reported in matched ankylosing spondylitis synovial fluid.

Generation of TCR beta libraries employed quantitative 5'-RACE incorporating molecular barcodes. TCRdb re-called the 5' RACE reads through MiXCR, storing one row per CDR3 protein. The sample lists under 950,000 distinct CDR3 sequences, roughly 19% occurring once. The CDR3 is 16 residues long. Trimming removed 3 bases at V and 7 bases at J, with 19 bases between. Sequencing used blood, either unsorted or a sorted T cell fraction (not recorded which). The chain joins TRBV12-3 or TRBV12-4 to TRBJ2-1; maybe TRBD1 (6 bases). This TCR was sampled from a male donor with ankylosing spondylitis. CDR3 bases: TGTGCCAGCAGTTTTCCCCCAGGGGATTCGGGGAATGAGCAGTTCTTC. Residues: CASSFPPGDSGNEQFF.